This TCR beta chain was obtained from a study of regulatory T cells in long-lasting Graves disease. Overall study results and limits: Persistent disease exhibited a predilection for TRBV28, TRBJ1-2 and TRBJ2-5. Persistent Graves' patients showed reduced TCR diversity versus newly diagnosed patients. In persistent patients, shared public clonotypes (roughly 2,700) outnumbered those in new patients (about 1,000).

V dropped 6 bases and J dropped 2; count of bases not matched to a gene: 15. This CDR3 contains 17 residues. Germline CDR1 MNHNS, CDR2 SASEGT. Construction of the TCR beta libraries employed iRepertoire HTBI primers in conjunction with Arm-PCR of CDR3 regions. TCRdb redid the calling of the multiplex PCR reads with MiXCR, one entry per CDR3 protein. The sample shows around 510,000 distinct CDR3 sequences, around 20% of them seen only once. This clonotype appeared many times. The target antigen is unknown. Regarding time point: persistent/refractory GD, antithyroid drugs over 5 years with positive TRAb. Construction of the TCR library relied on RNA isolated from PBMCs. Peripheral blood, around 9 milliliters per patient, was collected in EDTA tubes.

The receptor comes from a female donor with Graves disease. The chain joins TRBV6-1 to TRBJ2-7, with TRBD1 matching over 8 bases. The sample consisted of peripheral blood mononuclear cells (PBMCs), taken when the disease was refractory, from a patient treated with antithyroid drugs. The chain's CDR3 is CASSDTPPGQVTYEQYF. CDR3 nucleotide sequence: TGTGCCAGCAGCGATACGCCTCCGGGACAGGTGACCTACGAGCAGTACTTC.